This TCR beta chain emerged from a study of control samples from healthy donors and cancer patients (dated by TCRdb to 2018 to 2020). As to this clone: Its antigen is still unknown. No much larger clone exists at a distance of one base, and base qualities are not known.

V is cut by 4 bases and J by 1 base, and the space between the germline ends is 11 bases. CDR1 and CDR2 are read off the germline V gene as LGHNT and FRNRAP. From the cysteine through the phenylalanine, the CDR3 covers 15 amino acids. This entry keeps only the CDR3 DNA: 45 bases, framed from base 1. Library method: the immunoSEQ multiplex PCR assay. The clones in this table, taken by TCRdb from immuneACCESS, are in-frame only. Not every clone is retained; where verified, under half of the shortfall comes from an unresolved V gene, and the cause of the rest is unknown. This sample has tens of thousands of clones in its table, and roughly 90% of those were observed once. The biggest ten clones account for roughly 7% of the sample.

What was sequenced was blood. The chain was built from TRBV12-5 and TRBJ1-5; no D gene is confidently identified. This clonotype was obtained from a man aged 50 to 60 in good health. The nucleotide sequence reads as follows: TGTGCTAGTGGTTCCCCCCCGGGGAGCAATCAGCCCCAGCATTTT. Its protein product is CASGSPPGSNQPQHF.